These T cell receptor beta chains were read from a single sample in a study of human T cells and chemical hapten exposure. MiXCR, run by TCRdb on the RACE reads, gives a single entry per CDR3 protein. The sample lists under 100,000 distinct CDR3 sequences; 10% were seen once. Specimen: whole blood, collected in connection with sensitization to the hapten diphenylcyclopropenone (DPC). The receptors were sampled from a woman aged 25 to 39 with alopecia areata. Some clones in this sample may be carry-over from other donors' samples. Each CDR3 is given with its conserved first and last residue. D genes are given only for firm matches. Not all rows give a size; the values are once, few, many and, for expanded clones, a class.

>TRBD2|TRBJ2-5|.|TRBV7-9
CASSLTGLAGVGGETQYF
TGTGCCAGCAGCCTCACGGGACTAGCGGGGGTCGGAGGAGAGACCCAGTACTTC
>.|TRBJ1-6|.|TRBV9
CASSVEGFLSPLHF
TGTGCCAGCAGCGTAGAAGGGTTTCTTTCACCCCTCCACTTT
>TRBD2|TRBJ2-5|many|TRBV29-1
CSVTGLAGDSETQYF
TGCAGCGTGACTGGACTAGCGGGGGACTCTGAGACCCAGTACTTC
>.|TRBJ2-3|many|TRBV12-3/TRBV12-4
CASSFDGTDTQYF
TGTGCCAGCAGTTTTGACGGCACAGATACGCAGTATTTT
>.|TRBJ2-7|many|TRBV2
CASERRDSSYEQYF
TGTGCCAGCGAAAGGAGGGATTCCAGCTACGAGCAGTACTTC
>.|TRBJ2-1|many|TRBV20-1
CSAKGLNEQFF
TGCAGTGCAAAAGGCCTAAATGAGCAGTTCTTC
>TRBD1|TRBJ1-1|many|TRBV29-1
CSVGWGQGLGDTEAFF
TGCAGCGTTGGTTGGGGACAGGGTTTGGGGGACACTGAAGCTTTCTTT
>.|TRBJ2-7|many|TRBV27
CASSLADSYEQYF
TGTGCCAGCAGTTTAGCAGATTCCTACGAGCAGTACTTC
>.|TRBJ1-1|many|TRBV21-1
CASSSIRIHTEAFF
TGTGCCAGCAGCAGTATCAGAATCCACACTGAAGCTTTCTTT
>.|TRBJ1-4|many|TRBV20-1
CSARRPNEKLFF
TGCAGTGCTAGACGCCCGAATGAAAAACTGTTTTTT
>TRBD1|TRBJ2-7|few|TRBV3-1
CASSQVWGQGHEQYF
TGTGCCAGCAGCCAAGTTTGGGGACAGGGCCACGAGCAGTACTTC
>.|TRBJ1-6|.|TRBV5-5
CASSLDLGISPLHF
TGTGCCAGCAGCTTGGATTTGGGGATTTCACCCCTCCACTTT
>TRBD1|TRBJ1-1|.|TRBV20-1
CSARQGGVDPEAFF
TGCAGTGCTAGACAAGGGGGCGTTGACCCTGAAGCTTTCTTT
>TRBD1|TRBJ2-7|many|TRBV29-1
CSVVGTGEAYEQYF
TGCAGCGTTGTCGGGACAGGTGAGGCCTACGAGCAGTACTTC
>TRBD1|TRBJ2-3|.|TRBV15
CATSRRTGTDTQYF
TGTGCCACCAGCAGACGGACAGGGACAGATACGCAGTATTTT
>.|TRBJ2-1|many|TRBV6-2/TRBV6-3
CASHAGNSYNEQFF
TGTGCCAGCCATGCAGGGAATTCCTACAATGAGCAGTTCTTC
>.|TRBJ2-2|many|TRBV5-1
CASSISGQGTGELFF
TGCGCCAGCAGCATCTCCGGGCAGGGAACCGGGGAGCTGTTTTTT
>.|TRBJ2-1|few|TRBV2
CASSEEATEFRGGSQFF
TGTGCCAGCAGTGAAGAGGCGACAGAATTCCGAGGGGGGTCACAGTTCTTC
>TRBD2|TRBJ2-7|many|TRBV28
CASSDGLAGSYEQYF
TGTGCCAGCAGCGACGGACTAGCGGGTTCCTACGAGCAGTACTTC
>TRBD1|TRBJ1-6|many|TRBV20-1
CSADRGTADNSPLHF
TGCAGTGCTGACCGAGGGACAGCGGATAATTCACCCCTCCACTTT
>TRBD1|TRBJ1-5|many|TRBV9
CASSRGSQPQHF
TGTGCCAGCTCCAGGGGGAGTCAGCCCCAGCATTTT
>.|TRBJ2-5|.|TRBV4-3
CASSQEGQRQETQYF
TGCGCCAGCAGCCAAGAGGGACAACGCCAAGAGACCCAGTACTTC
>.|TRBJ2-7|few|TRBV29-1
CSVVGVSSAYEQYF
TGCAGCGTTGTTGGAGTTTCTTCTGCCTACGAGCAGTACTTC
>TRBD1|TRBJ2-2|.|TRBV12-3/TRBV12-4
CASSPGDREAGELFF
TGTGCCAGCAGTCCTGGGGACAGGGAGGCCGGGGAGCTGTTTTTT
>.|TRBJ1-5|few|TRBV10-3
CAISEGLGQGYSNQPQHF
TGTGCCATCAGTGAGGGGCTCGGGCAGGGCTATAGCAATCAGCCCCAGCATTTT
>.|TRBJ1-6|few|TRBV18
CASSPLQDNSPLHF
TGTGCCAGCTCACCCCTCCAGGATAATTCACCCCTCCACTTT
>.|TRBJ1-6|.|TRBV6-5
CASRPGNSPLHF
TGTGCCAGCAGACCCGGGAATTCACCCCTCCACTTT
>.|TRBJ2-7|many|TRBV10-3
CAISGEAYEQYF
TGTGCCATCAGTGGAGAAGCCTACGAGCAGTACTTC
>.|TRBJ2-7|.|TRBV7-2
CASSRNPGTLYEQYF
TGTGCCAGCAGCCGAAATCCCGGGACTCTCTACGAGCAGTACTTC
>.|TRBJ1-2|.|TRBV29-1
CSVRQEGYGYTF
TGCAGCGTTCGACAGGAGGGCTATGGCTACACCTTC
>.|TRBJ2-3|many|TRBV10-3
CAISESRLHSDTQYF
TGTGCCATCAGTGAGTCGAGACTTCATTCAGATACGCAGTATTTT
>.|TRBJ1-4|many|TRBV6-5
CASSYGTGSEKLFF
TGTGCCAGCAGTTACGGGACGGGTTCGGAAAAACTGTTTTTT
>.|TRBJ2-7|many|TRBV11-2
CASSSGTKQYF
TGTGCCAGCAGCTCCGGGACGAAGCAGTACTTC
>.|TRBJ1-1|few|TRBV28
CASSAPGRTEAFF
TGTGCCAGCAGTGCTCCAGGACGCACTGAAGCTTTCTTT
>.|TRBJ1-1|many|TRBV5-1
CASSLGSRQEAFF
TGCGCCAGCAGCTTGGGCTCCCGACAGGAAGCTTTCTTT
>.|TRBJ1-2|many|TRBV18
CASSKYRDEYGYTF
TGTGCCAGCTCAAAGTACAGGGACGAATATGGCTACACCTTC
>.|TRBJ1-4|many|TRBV7-6
CASSLGEGPKTTTNEKLFF
TGTGCCAGCAGCTTAGGCGAGGGACCCAAGACGACAACTAATGAAAAACTGTTTTTT
>.|TRBJ1-2|many|TRBV5-5
CASSLGLEGYTF
TGTGCCAGCAGCTTAGGTTTGGAAGGCTACACCTTC
>TRBD2|TRBJ2-5|.|TRBV4-3
CASSSTSGGAPETQYF
TGCGCCAGCAGCTCTACTAGCGGGGGGGCCCCAGAGACCCAGTACTTC
>.|TRBJ1-4|many|TRBV12-3/TRBV12-4
CASSSTGATNEKLFF
TGTGCCAGCAGTTCAACAGGCGCAACTAATGAAAAACTGTTTTTT
>.|TRBJ1-2|many|TRBV6-2/TRBV6-3
CASNKPDTANYGYTF
TGTGCCAGCAACAAACCCGACACCGCTAACTATGGCTACACCTTC
>.|TRBJ2-1|many|TRBV4-3
CASSQDKSLPEESYNEQFF
TGCGCCAGCAGCCAAGATAAATCCTTGCCGGAGGAATCCTACAATGAGCAGTTCTTC
>.|TRBJ1-1|many|TRBV18
CASSPPGGHMNTEAFF
TGTGCCAGCTCACCACCGGGAGGACACATGAACACTGAAGCTTTCTTT
>.|TRBJ2-2|.|TRBV7-9
CASSLSPGELFF
TGTGCCAGCAGCTTATCTCCCGGGGAGCTGTTTTTT
>.|TRBJ1-4|many|TRBV6-5
CASRLGQTNEKLFF
TGTGCCAGCAGGCTCGGACAGACGAATGAAAAACTGTTTTTT
>TRBD1|TRBJ2-7|many|TRBV9
CASSVAPGQGYEQYF
TGTGCCAGCAGCGTAGCGCCCGGACAGGGCTACGAGCAGTACTTC
>TRBD2|TRBJ2-3|.|TRBV18
CASSPYLAGHGGDTQYF
TGTGCCAGCTCACCGTATCTAGCGGGGCACGGTGGAGATACGCAGTATTTT
>.|TRBJ2-1|many|TRBV6-5
CASSLDWVRNEQFF
TGTGCCAGCAGTTTAGACTGGGTAAGGAATGAGCAGTTCTTC
>.|TRBJ2-1|many|TRBV4-3
CASSQALTVVPYNEQFF
TGCGCCAGCAGCCAAGCCCTCACAGTTGTTCCCTACAATGAGCAGTTCTTC
>TRBD2|TRBJ2-1|few|TRBV19
CASSMSLAGGPSYNEQFF
TGTGCCAGTAGTATGTCTCTAGCGGGAGGGCCCTCCTACAATGAGCAGTTCTTC
>TRBD2|TRBJ2-7|many|TRBV4-2
CASSQDTGGAAYEQYF
TGTGCCAGCAGCCAAGATACCGGGGGGGCCGCTTACGAGCAGTACTTC
>.|TRBJ1-6|.|TRBV28
CASTQLYNSPLHF
TGTGCCAGCACACAGCTATATAATTCACCCCTCCACTTT
>TRBD1|TRBJ2-2|many|TRBV7-9
CASSDSPGQGPGELFF
TGTGCCAGCAGCGACTCGCCGGGACAGGGGCCCGGGGAGCTGTTTTTT
>.|TRBJ2-5|many|TRBV18
CASSLGRLQETQYF
TGTGCCAGCTCACTGGGACGGCTCCAAGAGACCCAGTACTTC
>.|TRBJ2-3|many|TRBV10-2
CATGVKADTQYF
TGCGCCACCGGTGTGAAGGCAGATACGCAGTATTTT
>.|TRBJ1-2|many|TRBV6-6
CASANRLLYGYTF
TGTGCCAGCGCGAACAGGCTCCTCTATGGCTACACCTTC
>TRBD1|TRBJ1-6|.|TRBV30
CAWSATGTAYSPLHF
TGTGCCTGGAGTGCCACCGGGACAGCATATTCACCCCTCCACTTT